The clone carrying this TCR beta chain appeared a single time. This sample was taken from a study of blood T cell repertoires in COVID-19. Looking at the study overall: Spain, Italy and the United States supplied samples that represented acute and convalescent COVID-19. The cDNA or gDNA used as material had been derived from T cells, B-cell-depleted T cells, or PBMCs.

The CDR3 covers 15 residues. The germline CDR1 and CDR2 sequences are SGHVS and FNYEAQ. Trimming removed 2 bases from V and 6 bases from J, with 14 bases in between. In the original processing: Reference gene primer amplification gave estimated nucleated cell counts. Sequenced by immunoSEQ multiplex PCR; TCRdb stores in-frame clones only, minus some. V and J calls and clone size are given by that table; D and trimming were obtained from the DNA. The table shows about 64,000 clones, with about nine tenths occurring only once. The origin of this receptor is a human donor in a cohort sampled during active COVID-19. This chain connects TRBV7-6 to TRBJ1-5; D unclear. Sequencing used peripheral blood. CDR3 nucleotide sequence: TGTGCCAGCAGCTTATTAGAGGGAGGGCTTCAGCCCCAGCATTTT. Translating gives CASSLLEGGLQPQHF.